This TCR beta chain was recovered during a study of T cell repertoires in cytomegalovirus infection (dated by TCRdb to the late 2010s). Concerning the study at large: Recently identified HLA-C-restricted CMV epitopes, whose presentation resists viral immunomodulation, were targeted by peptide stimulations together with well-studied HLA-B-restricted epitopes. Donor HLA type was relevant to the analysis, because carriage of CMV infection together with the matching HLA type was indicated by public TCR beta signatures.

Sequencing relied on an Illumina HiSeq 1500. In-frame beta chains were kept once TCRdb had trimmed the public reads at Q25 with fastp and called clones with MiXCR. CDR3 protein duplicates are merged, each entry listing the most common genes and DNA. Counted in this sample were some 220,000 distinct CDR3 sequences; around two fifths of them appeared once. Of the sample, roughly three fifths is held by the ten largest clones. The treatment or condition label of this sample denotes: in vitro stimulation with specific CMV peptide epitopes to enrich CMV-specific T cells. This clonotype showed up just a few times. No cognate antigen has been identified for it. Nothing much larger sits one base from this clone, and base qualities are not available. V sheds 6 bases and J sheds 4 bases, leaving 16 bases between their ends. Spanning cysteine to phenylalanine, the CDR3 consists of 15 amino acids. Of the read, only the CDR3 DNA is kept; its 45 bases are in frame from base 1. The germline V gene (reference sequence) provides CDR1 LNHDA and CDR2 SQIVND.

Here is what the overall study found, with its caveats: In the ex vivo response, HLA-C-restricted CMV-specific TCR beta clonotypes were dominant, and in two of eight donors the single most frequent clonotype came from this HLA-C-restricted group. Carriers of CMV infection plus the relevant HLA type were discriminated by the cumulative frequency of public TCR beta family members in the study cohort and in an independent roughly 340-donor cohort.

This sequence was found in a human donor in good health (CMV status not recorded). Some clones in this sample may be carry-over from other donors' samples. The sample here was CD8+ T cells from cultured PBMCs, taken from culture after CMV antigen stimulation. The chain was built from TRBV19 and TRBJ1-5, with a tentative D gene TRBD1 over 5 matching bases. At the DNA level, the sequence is TGTGCCAGTAGCTCTGAGTGGCAGGGAAATCAGCCCCAGCATTTT. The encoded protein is CASSSEWQGNQPQHF.